The clone carrying this TCR beta chain occurred many times. These data belong to a study of T-cell memory formation after mild COVID-19. TCRdb ran MiXCR on the 5' RACE reads and lists one entry per CDR3 protein. The sample has fewer than 450,000 distinct CDR3 sequences, approximately 24% seen once. The J segment lost 0 bases and the V segment lost 3 bases, leaving 8 bases of the junction unmatched. The CDR3 has 18 residues. Germline values: CDR1 LNHNV, CDR2 YYDKDF (reference sequence). This clonotype originated in an adult woman who had mild COVID-19 (a few samples of this study predate the infection). Cell type and time point are not known. The rearrangement joins TRBV15 to TRBJ2-1, with 10 bases lining up with TRBD2. Specimen: PBMCs or a T cell subset sorted from them (not recorded which). The CDR3 is CATSRVSGLAVSYNEQFF. CDR3 nucleotides: TGTGCCACCAGCAGGGTTTCCGGACTAGCGGTCTCCTACAATGAGCAGTTCTTC.